One and the same sample provided the 9 T cell receptor beta chains below, sequenced in a study of T-cell memory formation after mild COVID-19. Each CDR3 protein is one row after TCRdb ran MiXCR on the 5' RACE reads. The sample includes around 420,000 distinct CDR3 sequences, 24% of them seen just once. The material sequenced was PBMCs or a T cell subset sorted from them (not recorded which). The receptors come from an adult woman who had mild COVID-19 (a few samples of this study predate the infection). Cell type and time point are not known.

CDR3 amino acids: CASSPLAGVTDTQYF. The CDR3 DNA follows: TGTGCCAGCAGCCCTCTAGCGGGGGTCACAGATACGCAGTATTTT. This rearrangement joins TRBV7-8 to TRBJ2-3, with 10 bases identical to TRBD2. The CDR3 spans 15 residues. J lost 2 bases, V lost 5 bases, and 4 bases had no gene match. Germline lookup yields CDR1 SGHVS and CDR2 FQNEAQ.

The chain links TRBV21-1 to TRBJ1-2; the table calls TRBD1, which could not be checked here. TRBV21-1 is a listed pseudogene. This CDR3 contains 15 residues. CDR3 DNA: TGTGCCAGCAGCCTGGGGGAGAGGGGCCCGCGTGGCTACACCTTC. This sequence encodes CASSLGERGPRGYTF.

J is TRBJ1-4 and V is TRBV5-1; D gene ambiguous. V dropped 0 bases and J dropped 8 bases, with 8 bases sitting between them. CDR3 size: 13 residues. Per germline, CDR1 SGHRS and CDR2 YFSETQ. In DNA, the CDR3 is TGCGCCAGCAGCTTGGAGTCGATGGAAAAACTGTTTTTT. Protein: CASSLESMEKLFF.

The chain carries TRBV6-2 or TRBV6-3 and TRBJ2-6; D is possibly TRBD1 (5 bases). CDR1 and CDR2 (germline): MNHEY, SVGEGT. V was clipped by 2 bases and J by 4 bases, with 12 bases between them. This CDR3 spans 16 amino acids. Here the CDR3 reads CASSYPRQTGANVLTF. CDR3 nucleotide sequence: TGTGCCAGCAGTTACCCCCGACAGACCGGGGCCAACGTCCTGACTTTC.

The V call is TRBV24-1, the J call TRBJ2-1; 9 nucleotides align to TRBD2. This CDR3 has 16 residues. The germline CDR1 and CDR2 sequences are KGHDR and SFDVKD. Losses at the gene ends were 3 bases for V and 8 bases for J; bases not matched to a gene: 10. CDR3 protein: CATSDPGGGRAYEQFF. The CDR3 DNA follows: TGTGCCACCAGTGATCCAGGAGGCGGGAGGGCATATGAGCAGTTCTTC.

The J gene is TRBJ2-4, the V gene TRBV12-3 or TRBV12-4; no firm D call. The CDR3 extends over 12 amino acids. Trimming removed 5 bases from V and 1 base from J, with 3 bases in between. CDR3 sequence (DNA): TGTGCCAGCAGTCAGGCCAAAAACATTCAGTACTTC. It codes for CASSQAKNIQYF.

In nucleotides, the CDR3 is TGTGCCAGCAGCCAAACAGATAATTCACCCCTCCACTTT. Amino acid sequence: CASSQTDNSPLHF. The chain employs TRBV14 and TRBJ1-6; D call uncertain. The CDR3 consists of 13 residues. The germline V gene encodes CDR1 SGHDN and CDR2 FVKESK. With 2 bases removed from V and 5 bases from J, the gap between germline ends came to 4 bases.

This clonotype has only a few counts. The chain is built from TRBV7-9 and TRBJ1-2; no firm D call. V lost 2 bases, J lost 5 bases, and 12 bases lay in between. This CDR3 comprises 14 residues. Per germline, CDR1 SEHNR and CDR2 FQNEAQ (reference sequence). This chain's CDR3 is CASSLIGAYYGYTF. The CDR3 DNA is TGTGCCAGCAGCTTAATTGGAGCCTATTATGGCTACACCTTC. The complete variable domain, with remaining parts taken from reference TRBV7-9 and TRBJ1-2, reads DTGVSQNPRHKITKRGQNVTFRCDPISEHNRLYWYRQTLGQGPEFLTYFQNEAQLEKSRLLSDRFSAERPKGSFSTLEIQRTEQGDSAMYLCASSLIGAYYGYTFGSGTRLTVV.

The chain uses TRBV20-1 and TRBJ1-2; 10 nucleotides match TRBD1. The CDR3 contains 16 residues. Trimming took 1 base from V and 5 from J; bases not matched to a gene: 10. Germline V lookup: CDR1 DFQATT, CDR2 SNEGSKA (reference sequence). This CDR3 is CSARVPSRQGAYGYTF. The DNA of the CDR3 is TGCAGTGCTAGAGTACCATCGCGACAGGGGGCTTATGGCTACACCTTC.